This TCR beta chain stems from a study of blood T cell repertoires in COVID-19. About the research overall: From T cells, B-cell-depleted T cells, or PBMCs came the material, which was cDNA or gDNA.

Trimming shortened V by 1 base and J by 1 base, and 8 bases separated the two germline ends. CDR1 and CDR2 (germline): SNHLY, FYNNEI. The length of the CDR3 is 14 residues. In the authors' methods: Estimated nucleated cell counts came from reference gene primer amplification. Sequenced by immunoSEQ multiplex PCR; TCRdb stores in-frame clones only, minus some. The V and J calls and clone size come from that table; D and trimming were worked out from the DNA. The table lists some 400,000 clones, almost 90% of them singletons. The origin of this receptor is a man between 18 and 29 years old with active or convalescent COVID-19. Sequencing was carried out using peripheral blood. This chain connects TRBV2 to TRBJ2-7; D gene unclear. The CDR3 loop is CASSEGVRSYEQYF. As DNA, the CDR3 is TGTGCCAGCAGTGAAGGTGTCAGATCCTACGAGCAGTACTTC.